A single TCR beta chain is shown here with its context. The specificity of this receptor is unknown. Per-nucleotide qualities are absent, and no much larger clonotype sits a single base away. To sequence the TCRbeta CDR3 region, genomic DNA was isolated from the sorted cells. The immunoSEQ Assay was used to sequence the TCRbeta CDR3 regions. TCRdb re-hosts the immuneACCESS table, in-frame sequences only. Its copies lack some clones; in the studies checked, an unresolved V gene accounts for under half of them, and the cause for the rest is not known. The sample table holds 65,000 to 95,000 clones, of which 70% to 90% were seen once. The ten biggest clones cover around 5.1% of the sample. Including cysteine and phenylalanine, the CDR3 has 16 amino acids. Kept here is only the CDR3 DNA, which spans 48 bases and is read in frame from base 1. V is cut back by 1 base and J by 3 bases, with 5 bases in the junction unmatched. Based on the germline V gene, the CDR1 and CDR2 sequences are SGHTA and FQGNSA.

These data come from a study of OX40 agonist ivuxolimab in advanced cancers. Regarding the study in general: Ivuxolimab, which targeted the costimulatory receptor OX40 (CD134), was an agonistic, fully human IgG2 monoclonal antibody. Intravenous ivuxolimab was administered to patients every 2 weeks at six dose levels: 0.01, 0.1, 0.3, 1.5, 3 and 10 mg/kg. Among the 50 to 55 dose-escalation patients, some 19 had hepatocellular carcinoma, 15 or so melanoma, 9 renal cell carcinoma and 9 head and neck cancer. The dose-escalation cohort was 82.7% male with a mean age of roughly 62 years, ranging from roughly 23 to 90. Prior anti-PD-1, anti-PD-L1 or anti-CTLA-4 therapy was permitted, and 30% to 50% of dose-escalation patients had received checkpoint inhibitors. Partial responses occurred in three dose-escalation patients: two with cutaneous melanoma and one with hepatocellular carcinoma. The purpose of peripheral TCRbeta sequencing was to test whether ivuxolimab changed TCR sequence diversity and led to clonal T-cell expansion. The monotherapy dose-escalation portion (N of about 49 patients) of the phase I ivuxolimab trial is reported in the paper.

Patients with autoimmune disease history or receiving systemic immunosuppression were excluded from the trial. In every dose cohort, peripheral blood was drawn for TCR sequencing at baseline, cycle 4 day 1, and cycle 7 day 1. Samples came from an open-label, multicenter, first-in-human phase I dose-escalation trial of ivuxolimab. The trial enrolled adults with locally advanced or metastatic head and neck squamous cell, hepatocellular, melanoma or renal cell carcinoma. CD4+ and CD8+ T cells were sorted separately from peripheral blood before TCR sequencing. The paper as a whole reports these results and caveats: Partial responders in the 0.1-3.0 mg/kg groups had among the lowest normalized peripheral clonal expansion, especially among CD8+ T cells. At doses of 0.1 to 3.0 mg/kg, clonal expansion of both CD4+ and CD8+ T cells in blood was seen between baseline and week 6. After ivuxolimab, expanded clones were on average more numerous among CD8+ T cells than among CD4+ T cells. Low levels of normalized T-cell clonal expansion were also seen in some nonresponding patients. The antigen specificity of the peripheral T cells that underwent clonal expansion was not determined.

The rearranged chain carries TRBV7-2 and TRBJ2-5; 10 bases in between match TRBD2. Sample: CD4+ or CD8+ T cells sorted from blood, taken in a trial of the OX40 agonist ivuxolimab. The TCR was taken from an adult with an advanced solid tumor such as melanoma, head and neck, liver or kidney cancer. The CDR3 region reads CASSLGTAGGEETQYF. In nucleotides, the sequence is TGTGCCAGCAGCTTAGGAACAGCGGGAGGGGAAGAGACCCAGTACTTC.